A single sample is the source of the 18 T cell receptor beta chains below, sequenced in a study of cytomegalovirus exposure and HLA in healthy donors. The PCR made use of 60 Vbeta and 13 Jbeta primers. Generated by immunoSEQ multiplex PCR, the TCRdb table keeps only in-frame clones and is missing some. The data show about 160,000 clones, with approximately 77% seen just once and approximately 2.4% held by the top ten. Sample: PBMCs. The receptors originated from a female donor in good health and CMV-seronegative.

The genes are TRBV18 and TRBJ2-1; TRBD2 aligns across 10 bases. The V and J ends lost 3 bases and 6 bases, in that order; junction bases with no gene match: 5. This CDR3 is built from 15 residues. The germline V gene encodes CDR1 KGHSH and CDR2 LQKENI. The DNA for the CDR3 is TGTGCCAGCTCACCCCCCCTAGCGGGAGTCAATGAGCAGTTCTTC. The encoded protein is CASSPPLAGVNEQFF.

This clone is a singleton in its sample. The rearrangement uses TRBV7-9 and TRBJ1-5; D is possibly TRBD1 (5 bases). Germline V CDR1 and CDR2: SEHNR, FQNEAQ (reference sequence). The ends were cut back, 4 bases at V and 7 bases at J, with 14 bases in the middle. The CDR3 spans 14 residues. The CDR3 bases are TGTGCCAGCAGCTCTTCGTGGGGCGGCCAGCCCCAGCATTTT. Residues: CASSSSWGGQPQHF.

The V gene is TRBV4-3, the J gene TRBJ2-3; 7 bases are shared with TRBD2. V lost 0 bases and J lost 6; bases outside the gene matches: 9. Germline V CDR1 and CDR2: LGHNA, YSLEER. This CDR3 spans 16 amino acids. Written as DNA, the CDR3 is TGCGCCAGCAGCCAAGACGGCCCCGGTAGCGGGGATACGCAGTATTTT. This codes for CASSQDGPGSGDTQYF.

DNA for the CDR3: TGTGCCAGCAGTCCCCACCCCCAAATAGCGACCTACAATGAGCAGTTCTTC. Protein sequence: CASSPHPQIATYNEQFF. The chain recombines TRBV27 with TRBJ2-1; D is perhaps TRBD2 (5 bases). The CDR3 extends over 17 amino acids. The germline V gene encodes CDR1 MNHEY and CDR2 SMNVEV (reference sequence). Trimming took off 5 bases at V and 2 bases at J, with 19 bases between the two ends.

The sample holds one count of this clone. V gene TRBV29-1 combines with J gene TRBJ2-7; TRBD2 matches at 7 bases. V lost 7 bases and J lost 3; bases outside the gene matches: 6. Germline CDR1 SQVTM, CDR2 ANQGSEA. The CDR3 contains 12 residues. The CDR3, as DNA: TGCAGCGCCGGGACTACGTTCTACGAGCAGTACTTC. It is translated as CSAGTTFYEQYF.

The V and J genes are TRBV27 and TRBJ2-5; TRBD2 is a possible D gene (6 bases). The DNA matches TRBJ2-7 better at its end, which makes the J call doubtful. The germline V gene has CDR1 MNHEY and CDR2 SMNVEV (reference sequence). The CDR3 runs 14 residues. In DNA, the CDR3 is TGTGCCAGCAGTTATCGGGGGAAATCCTACGAGCAGTACTTC. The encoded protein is CASSYRGKSYEQYF.

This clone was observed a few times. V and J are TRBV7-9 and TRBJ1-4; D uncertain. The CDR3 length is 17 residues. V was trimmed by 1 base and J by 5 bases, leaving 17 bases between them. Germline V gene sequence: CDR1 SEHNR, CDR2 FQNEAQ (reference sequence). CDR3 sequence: CASSLEGARGFNEKLFF. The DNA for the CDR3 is TGTGCCAGCAGCTTAGAAGGCGCGCGGGGTTTCAATGAAAAACTGTTTTTT.

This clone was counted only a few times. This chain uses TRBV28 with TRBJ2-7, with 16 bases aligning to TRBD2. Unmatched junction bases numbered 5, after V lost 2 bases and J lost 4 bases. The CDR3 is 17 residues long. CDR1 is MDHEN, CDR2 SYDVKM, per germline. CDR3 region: CASSLPPGLAGGYEQYF. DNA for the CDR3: TGTGCCAGCAGTTTACCCCCGGGACTAGCGGGAGGGTACGAGCAGTACTTC.

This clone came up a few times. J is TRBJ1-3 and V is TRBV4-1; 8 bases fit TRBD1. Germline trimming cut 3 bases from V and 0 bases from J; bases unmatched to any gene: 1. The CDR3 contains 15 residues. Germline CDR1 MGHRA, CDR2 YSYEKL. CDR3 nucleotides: TGCGCCAGCAGCCAGGACAGGGCCTCTGGAAACACCATATATTTT. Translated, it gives CASSQDRASGNTIYF.

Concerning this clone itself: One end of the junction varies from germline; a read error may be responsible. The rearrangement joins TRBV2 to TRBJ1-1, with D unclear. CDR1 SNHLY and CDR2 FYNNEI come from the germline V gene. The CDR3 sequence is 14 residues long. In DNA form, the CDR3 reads TGTGTCAGCTCGGGAGGACTCCGGAACACTGAAGCTTTCTTT. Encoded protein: CVSSGGLRNTEAFF.

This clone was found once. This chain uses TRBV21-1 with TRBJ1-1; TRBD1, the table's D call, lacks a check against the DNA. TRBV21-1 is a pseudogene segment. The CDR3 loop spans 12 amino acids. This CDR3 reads CASRTGGTEAFF. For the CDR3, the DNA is TGTGCCAGCAGGACAGGGGGCACTGAAGCTTTCTTT.

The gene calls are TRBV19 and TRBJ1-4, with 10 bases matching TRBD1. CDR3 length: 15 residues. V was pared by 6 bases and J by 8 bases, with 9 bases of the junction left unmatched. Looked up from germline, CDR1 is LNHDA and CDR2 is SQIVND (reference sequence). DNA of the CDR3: TGTGCCAGTAGCCCTATCGGGACAGGGGACGAAAAACTGTTTTTT. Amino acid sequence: CASSPIGTGDEKLFF.

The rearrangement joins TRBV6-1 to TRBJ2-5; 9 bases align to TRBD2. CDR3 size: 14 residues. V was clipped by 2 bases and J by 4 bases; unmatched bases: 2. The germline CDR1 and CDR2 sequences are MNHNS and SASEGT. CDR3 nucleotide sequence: TGTGCCAGCAGTGAAAGGGGACTAGCAGAGACCCAGTACTTC. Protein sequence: CASSERGLAETQYF.

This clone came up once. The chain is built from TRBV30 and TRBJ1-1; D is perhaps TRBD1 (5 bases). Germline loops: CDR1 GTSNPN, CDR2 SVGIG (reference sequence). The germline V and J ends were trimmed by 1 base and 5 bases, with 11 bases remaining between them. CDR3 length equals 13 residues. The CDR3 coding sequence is TGTGCCTGGAGTGAGTCCCGGGGGACTGAAGCTTTCTTT. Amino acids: CAWSESRGTEAFF.

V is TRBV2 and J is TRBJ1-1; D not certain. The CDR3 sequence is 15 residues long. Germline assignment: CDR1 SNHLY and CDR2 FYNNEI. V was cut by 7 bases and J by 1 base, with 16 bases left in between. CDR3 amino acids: CASTGIRAKNTEAFF. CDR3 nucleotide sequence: TGTGCCAGCACTGGCATCCGAGCGAAGAACACTGAAGCTTTCTTT. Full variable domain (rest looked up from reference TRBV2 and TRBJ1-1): EPEVTQTPSHQVTQMGQEVILRCVPISNHLYFYWYRQILGQKVEFLVSFYNNEISEKSEIFDDQFSVERPDGSNFTLKIRSTKLEDSAMYFCASTGIRAKNTEAFFGQGTRLTVV.

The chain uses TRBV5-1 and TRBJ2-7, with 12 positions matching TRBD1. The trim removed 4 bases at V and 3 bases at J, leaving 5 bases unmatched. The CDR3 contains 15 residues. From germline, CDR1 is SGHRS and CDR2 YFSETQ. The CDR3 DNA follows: TGCGCCAGCAGCCGAGGGACAGGGGGCAACTACGAGCAGTACTTC. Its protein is CASSRGTGGNYEQYF. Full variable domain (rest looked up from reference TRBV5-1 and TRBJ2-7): KAGVTQTPRYLIKTRGQQVTLSCSPISGHRSVSWYQQTPGQGLQFLFEYFSETQRNKGNFPGRFSGRQFSNSRSEMNVSTLELGDSALYLCASSRGTGGNYEQYFGPGTRLTVT.

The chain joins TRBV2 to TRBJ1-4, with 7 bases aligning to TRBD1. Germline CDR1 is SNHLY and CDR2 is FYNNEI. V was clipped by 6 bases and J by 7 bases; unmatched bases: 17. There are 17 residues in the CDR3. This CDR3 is CASRRDSGTVIGEKLFF. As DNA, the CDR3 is TGTGCCAGCAGACGGGACAGTGGGACCGTTATAGGTGAAAAACTGTTTTTT.

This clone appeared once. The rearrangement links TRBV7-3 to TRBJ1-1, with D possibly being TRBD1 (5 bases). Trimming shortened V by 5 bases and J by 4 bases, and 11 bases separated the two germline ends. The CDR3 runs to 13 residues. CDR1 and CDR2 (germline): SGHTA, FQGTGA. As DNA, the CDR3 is TGTGCCAGCAGCCCAGGGATAGGCACTGAAGCTTTCTTT. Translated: CASSPGIGTEAFF.